The 16 T cell receptor beta chains below all came from one sample that was sequenced in a study of CD8+ T cells in alopecia areata. Treatment reported: oral pan-JAK inhibitor, 5-10 mg twice daily. cDNA prepared by RNA extraction and subsequent reverse transcription served as the template for sequencing. Libraries were prepared by immunoSEQ multiplex PCR; TCRdb keeps only in-frame clonotypes and omits some of them. The data hold under 200,000 clones, with 55% to 75% observed a single time. The sample here was CD4+ T cells sorted from blood, taken at week 24, from a patient treated with tofacitinib. The receptors come from a human donor with alopecia areata.

V gene TRBV2 combines with J gene TRBJ1-5; D is uncertain. CDR3 length: 15 residues. V was clipped by 6 bases and J by 0 bases, with 12 bases between them. Germline CDR1 is SNHLY and CDR2 is FYNNEI. The CDR3 DNA reads TGTGCCAGCAGCTCCGACCGAAATAGCAATCAGCCCCAGCATTTT. The encoded protein is CASSSDRNSNQPQHF.

This clone was detected only a few times. V gene TRBV7-9 combines with J gene TRBJ2-2; D unclear. The CDR3 loop spans 15 amino acids. CDR1 SEHNR and CDR2 FQNEAQ come from the germline V gene (reference sequence). Trimming removed 4 bases from V and 7 bases from J, with 16 bases in between. The DNA for the CDR3 is TGTGCCAGCAGCTCCGGAGTGTGGTCTAGCGGGGAGCTGTTTTTT. As protein: CASSSGVWSSGELFF. Using reference TRBV7-9 and TRBJ2-2 for the parts outside the CDR3, the full variable domain is DTGVSQNPRHKITKRGQNVTFRCDPISEHNRLYWYRQTLGQGPEFLTYFQNEAQLEKSRLLSDRFSAERPKGSFSTLEIQRTEQGDSAMYLCASSSGVWSSGELFFGEGSRLTVL.

The V and J genes are TRBV6-5 and TRBJ1-5; D possibly corresponds to TRBD1 (5 bases). Germline CDR1 MNHEY, CDR2 SVGAGI. The ends were cut back, 5 bases at V and 4 bases at J, with 15 bases in the middle. The CDR3 consists of 15 residues. The CDR3 spells CASSLDGARNQPQHF. CDR3 in DNA: TGTGCCAGCAGTCTTGATGGGGCGCGAAATCAGCCCCAGCATTTT.

The CDR3 loop is CASSVAGSTTQETQYF. The CDR3 coding sequence is TGTGCCAGCAGCGTAGCAGGCAGCACAACGCAAGAGACCCAGTACTTC. The rearrangement links TRBV9 to TRBJ2-5; D gene uncertain. Per germline, CDR1 SGDLS and CDR2 YYNGEE. Trimming took 0 bases from V and 2 from J, leaving 14 bases between them. The CDR3 contains 16 residues. The variable domain in full, completed from reference TRBV9 and TRBJ2-5, reads DSGVTQTPKHLITATGQRVTLRCSPRSGDLSVYWYQQSLDQGLQFLIQYYNGEERAKGNILERFSAQQFPDLHSELNLSSLELGDSALYFCASSVAGSTTQETQYFGPGTRLLVL.

The chain recombines TRBV5-1 with TRBJ2-3, with D perhaps TRBD2 (5 bases). This CDR3 spans 14 amino acids. Deletions cut 4 bases from V and 4 bases from J, with 13 bases between. The germline V gene encodes CDR1 SGHRS and CDR2 YFSETQ. Here the CDR3 reads CASSPSGFADTQYF. The CDR3 DNA follows: TGCGCCAGCAGCCCCTCGGGGTTCGCAGATACGCAGTATTTT.

Of note for this clone: No DNA is shown, since the ends of the CDR3 on it are uncertain; the CDR3 is the one TCRdb lists. V and J are TRBV12-5 and TRBJ2-7. Germline CDR1 LGHNT, CDR2 FRNRAP. The CDR3 extends over 16 residues, inclusive of both ends. This CDR3 is CASGLGTGPESYEQYF.

In nucleotides, the CDR3 is TGCGCCAGCCGAATGGAGGGAATAGATACGCAGTATTTT. It encodes CASRMEGIDTQYF. The J gene is TRBJ2-3, the V gene TRBV4-1; D is perhaps TRBD2 (6 bases). This CDR3 has 13 amino acids. CDR1 MGHRA and CDR2 YSYEKL come from the germline V gene. Trimming left V 8 bases short and J 5 bases short, with 14 bases between.

The CDR3 sequence is CASKAGETQYF. As DNA, the CDR3 is TGTGCCAGCAAGGCAGGGGAGACCCAGTACTTC. The rearrangement joins TRBV5-6 to TRBJ2-5; TRBD1 might be the D (5 bases). V lost 6 bases and J lost 5, with 8 bases in between. The CDR3 consists of 11 residues. Germline assignment: CDR1 SGHDT and CDR2 YYEEEE.

The CDR3: CASTSWKGAANGYTF. The CDR3 DNA reads TGTGCCAGCACCTCCTGGAAGGGAGCGGCCAATGGCTACACCTTC. The V gene is TRBV4-2, the J gene TRBJ1-2; D uncertain. CDR3 length: 15 amino acids. Germline CDR1 and CDR2: LGHNA and YNFKEQ. V shed 7 bases and J shed 6 bases, with 21 bases lying between them.

The chain combines TRBV15 with TRBJ2-2; 7 bases align to TRBD1. The germline gives CDR1 LNHNV, CDR2 YYDKDF (reference sequence). The CDR3 has 18 residues. The V gene end was trimmed by 2 bases and the J gene end by 4 bases; junction bases not matched to a gene: 13. CDR3 in DNA: TGTGCCACCAGCAGACGTCGGCAGGCAGGGGGAAGCACCGGGGAGCTGTTTTTT. Translating it yields CATSRRRQAGGSTGELFF. The full variable domain, in which reference TRBV15 and TRBJ2-2 provide the parts outside the CDR3, is DAMVIQNPRYQVTQFGKPVTLSCSQTLNHNVMYWYQQKSSQAPKLLFHYYDKDFNNEADTPDNFQSRRPNTSFCFLDIRSPGLGDTAMYLCATSRRRQAGGSTGELFFGEGSRLTVL.

This sequence joins TRBV29-1 and TRBJ1-1; possible D gene TRBD1, 5 bases. Between the trimmed V and J ends, which lost 6 bases and 3 bases, there was a span of 17 bases. The CDR3 has 14 amino acids. CDR1 and CDR2 (germline): SQVTM, ANQGSEA. The CDR3 is CSVRSQGRDTEAFF. For the CDR3, the DNA is TGCAGCGTGAGGAGCCAGGGTAGGGACACTGAAGCTTTCTTT.

The chain couples TRBV7-9 to TRBJ1-1, with 10 bases lining up with TRBD1. The trim removed 4 bases at V and 10 bases at J, leaving 6 bases unmatched. The CDR3 loop spans 13 amino acids. CDR1 is SEHNR and CDR2 is FQNEAQ in the germline V gene (reference sequence). As DNA, the CDR3 is TGTGCCAGCAGCTCAACGGGACAGGGGAGAGCTTTCTTT. Translation gives CASSSTGQGRAFF.

The J gene is TRBJ2-5, the V gene TRBV5-1, with 8 positions matching TRBD1. There are 15 residues in the CDR3. CDR1 is SGHRS and CDR2 is YFSETQ in the germline V gene. J gave up 3 bases and V 0 bases, and 4 bases lay outside the gene matches. The CDR3 region is CASSLGRGLEETQYF. The CDR3 region has the DNA TGCGCCAGCAGCTTGGGCAGGGGGCTAGAAGAGACCCAGTACTTC.

This clone was seen only a few times. The J gene is TRBJ1-1, the V gene TRBV11-2; TRBD1 might be the D (5 bases). The CDR3 has 15 residues. The V and J ends lost 1 base and 8 bases respectively, with 17 bases between them. CDR1 and CDR2 (germline): SGHAT, FQNNGV. CDR3 residues: CASSLVRQSLPEAFF. As DNA, the CDR3 is TGTGCCAGCAGCTTAGTCCGACAGAGCTTACCCGAAGCTTTCTTT.

This clone was seen only once. The rearrangement joins TRBV11-1 to TRBJ2-7; maybe TRBD2 (5 bases). Germline CDR1 SGHAT, CDR2 FQDESV (reference sequence). The V gene lost 1 base and the J gene lost 2 bases, with 9 bases spanning the gap. This CDR3 has 14 amino acids. The CDR3 nucleotides are TGTGCCAGCAGCTTAGGAGGGAACCCCTACGAGCAGTACTTC. Translation gives CASSLGGNPYEQYF.

The genes are TRBV5-8 and TRBJ1-2; no definite D call. Germline V gives CDR1 SGHTS, CDR2 YDEGEE. This CDR3 comprises 14 residues. The germline V and J ends were trimmed by 1 base and 4 bases, with 11 bases remaining between them. The CDR3 DNA reads TGTGCCAGCAGCTTGCTTCCAGTTATCTATGGCTACACCTTC. Protein sequence: CASSLLPVIYGYTF. The whole variable domain, remainder taken from reference TRBV5-8 and TRBJ1-2, is EAGVTQSPTHLIKTRGQQATLRCSPISGHTSVYWYQQALGLGLQFLLWYDEGEERNRGNFPPRFSGRQFPNYSSELNVNALELEDSALYLCASSLLPVIYGYTFGSGTRLTVV.